The 26 T cell receptor beta chains below come from one sample, sequenced in a study of shared clonotypes between healthy human individuals. Data came from immunoSEQ multiplex PCR; TCRdb stores just in-frame clones and leaves some out. The table shows just over 2,000,000 clones, with about 95% occurring only once. CD45RO-negative CD8 cells positively selected for CCR7 made up the naive population, which excluded terminally differentiated effector memory CD45RA+ cells. Sequences were obtained from naive CD8+ T cells sorted from blood. These receptors came from a man younger than 35 in good health.

The V gene is TRBV7-8, the J gene TRBJ2-1, with D perhaps TRBD2 (6 bases). The CDR3 runs 14 residues. The V end lost 1 base, the J end lost 7 bases, and 11 bases lay between the germline ends. The germline gives CDR1 SGHVS, CDR2 FQNEAQ. The CDR3 DNA is TGTGCCAGCAGCTTAGATCCGGGGGAAAATGAGCAGTTCTTC. It yields the protein CASSLDPGENEQFF.

This clone was seen just once. The chain combines TRBV6-6 with TRBJ2-1; D gene ambiguous. Germline values: CDR1 MNHNY, CDR2 SVGAGI (reference sequence). The V end lost 2 bases, the J end lost 4 bases, and 15 bases lay between the germline ends. The CDR3 runs 16 residues. The CDR3 DNA reads TGTGCCAGCAGTTACCCGGGCGCGCCCGCGTACAATGAGCAGTTCTTC. Translating it yields CASSYPGAPAYNEQFF.

Details on this clone: The same CDR3 arises from other DNA sequences in this sample as well. V is TRBV27 and J is TRBJ2-7; D remains unclear. The CDR3 has 13 amino acids. V was trimmed by 2 bases and J by 1 base, leaving 6 bases between them. The germline CDR1 and CDR2 sequences are MNHEY and SMNVEV (reference sequence). The CDR3 here is CASSLRQSYEQYF. The DNA for the CDR3 is TGTGCCAGCAGTTTACGGCAGTCCTACGAGCAGTACTTC.

V is TRBV7-2 and J is TRBJ1-4, with 12 bases that match TRBD1. The germline V gene has CDR1 SGHTA and CDR2 FQGNSA. The CDR3 sequence is 16 residues long. J was trimmed by 8 bases and V by 5 bases; bases with no gene match: 9. The chain's CDR3 is CASSGAGTGGREKLFF. CDR3 DNA sequence: TGTGCCAGCAGCGGCGCCGGGACAGGGGGCAGAGAAAAACTGTTTTTT.

The rearrangement links TRBV13 to TRBJ2-6; D call uncertain. Trimming stripped 5 bases from V and 4 bases from J, with 18 bases between. The CDR3 is made up of 17 amino acids. Germline CDR1 reads PRHDT; CDR2 reads FYEKMQ (reference sequence). CDR3 sequence reads: CASSGAAIGSGANVLTF. DNA for the CDR3: TGTGCCAGCAGCGGCGCCGCCATAGGTTCCGGGGCCAACGTCCTGACTTTC.

V is TRBV6-1 and J is TRBJ2-1; TRBD2 matches 7 bases. CDR3 length: 14 residues. Germline V gene lookup returns CDR1 MNHNS and CDR2 SASEGT. V was clipped by 11 bases and J by 0 bases; unmatched bases: 7. CDR3 nucleotides: TGTGCCGTCCGGGGAGGGATCTCCTACAATGAGCAGTTCTTC. Protein sequence: CAVRGGISYNEQFF.

The chain combines TRBV6-5 with TRBJ2-3; TRBD2 might be the D (6 bases). Germline V gene data show CDR1 as MNHEY and CDR2 as SVGAGI. The CDR3 runs to 15 residues. V lost 2 bases to trimming and J lost 1 base, with 10 bases between them. The CDR3 DNA is TGTGCCAGCAGTTACACGCGGGACGGCACAGATACGCAGTATTTT. Translated, it gives CASSYTRDGTDTQYF.

The chain has TRBV30 and TRBJ1-5, with unresolved D. The V and J ends lost 0 bases and 6 bases respectively, with 9 bases between them. The CDR3 consists of 13 residues. Germline lookup yields CDR1 GTSNPN and CDR2 SVGIG (reference sequence). CDR3 residues: CAWSVLGTQPQHF. The CDR3 DNA follows: TGTGCCTGGAGTGTACTGGGAACTCAGCCCCAGCATTTT.

The gene calls are TRBV29-1 and TRBJ1-2; no clear D. The germline V gene encodes CDR1 SQVTM and CDR2 ANQGSEA. The V end lost 4 bases, the J end lost 0 bases, and 6 bases lay between the germline ends. The CDR3 has 12 residues. The CDR3 sequence: CSVAITNYGYTF. In DNA, the CDR3 is TGCAGCGTTGCCATTACTAACTATGGCTACACCTTC. The full variable domain, with the rest looked up from reference TRBV29-1 and TRBJ1-2, is SAVISQKPSRDICQRGTSLTIQCQVDSQVTMMFWYRQQPGQSLTLIATANQGSEATYESGFVIDKFPISRPNLTFSTLTVSNMSPEDSSIYLCSVAITNYGYTFGSGTRLTVV.

This rearrangement joins TRBV11-2 to TRBJ2-7; 10 bases align to TRBD1. V lost 1 base and J lost 4; bases outside the gene matches: 7. This CDR3 has 16 residues. The germline CDR1 and CDR2 sequences are SGHAT and FQNNGV. The CDR3 protein is CASSLVSGTGDYEQYF. The CDR3 region has the DNA TGTGCCAGCAGCTTAGTTTCGGGGACAGGGGATTACGAGCAGTACTTC.

The V gene is TRBV13, the J gene TRBJ2-1; D gene ambiguous. Per the germline V gene, CDR1 is PRHDT and CDR2 is FYEKMQ (reference sequence). V gave up 0 bases and J gave up 6 bases, with 15 bases separating them. This CDR3 spans 16 amino acids. The CDR3 reads CASSLGLSVLGNEQFF. As DNA, the CDR3 is TGTGCCAGCAGCTTAGGTCTGAGCGTCCTCGGCAATGAGCAGTTCTTC.

The gene calls are TRBV7-9 and TRBJ1-4, with a possible D match to TRBD1 (6 bases). Trimming left V 10 bases short and J 8 bases short, with 11 bases between. Germline V gene sequence: CDR1 SEHNR, CDR2 FQNEAQ (reference sequence). This CDR3 spans 11 amino acids. The CDR3 region is CANQRGEKLFF. DNA for the CDR3: TGTGCCAATCAAAGGGGGGAAAAACTGTTTTTT.

As concerns this clone: Distinct nucleotide sequences in the sample also encode this CDR3. The CDR3 bases are TGTGCCAGCAGCGTCGGGAGGACCGGGGAGCTGTTTTTT. The encoded protein is CASSVGRTGELFF. V usage is TRBV9 and J usage is TRBJ2-2, with 7 bases aligning to TRBD2. Germline loops: CDR1 SGDLS, CDR2 YYNGEE. V gave up 2 bases and J gave up 5 bases; unmatched junction bases: 0. This CDR3 region has 13 residues.

J is TRBJ2-3 and V is TRBV13; 10 nucleotides align to TRBD2. Looked up from germline, CDR1 is PRHDT and CDR2 is FYEKMQ (reference sequence). The CDR3 covers 16 residues. After removal of 5 bases from V and 6 bases from J, the junction contained 11 bases not matched to a gene. Here the CDR3 DNA reads TGTGCCAGCAGCCCCACGGGCAGCGGGGGGGCGGATACGCAGTATTTT. Protein: CASSPTGSGGADTQYF.

The table lists this clone with a count of one. The CDR3 DNA follows: TGTGCCAGCAGTTTCATAGCGGAATCTAGCACAGATACGCAGTATTTT. Protein sequence: CASSFIAESSTDTQYF. This chain uses TRBV6-5 with TRBJ2-3, with D possibly matching TRBD2 (6 bases). V shed 4 bases and J shed 0 bases, with 14 bases lying between them. The germline gives CDR1 MNHEY, CDR2 SVGAGI. The CDR3 sequence is 16 residues long.

As to this clone: This sample includes further DNA sequences coding for the same CDR3. The CDR3 nucleotides are TGTGCCAGTAGTATAGGGACATACACCGGGGAGCTGTTTTTT. The encoded protein is CASSIGTYTGELFF. The J gene is TRBJ2-2, the V gene TRBV19; tentative D call: TRBD1 (5 bases). CDR1 and CDR2 from the germline V gene are LNHDA and SQIVND (reference sequence). This CDR3 region has 14 residues. The V end lost 1 base, the J end lost 3 bases, and 6 bases lay between the germline ends.

This rearrangement joins TRBV28 to TRBJ2-6, with D uncertain. Trimming stripped 3 bases from V and 1 base from J, with 1 base between. This CDR3 comprises 13 residues. CDR1 and CDR2 (germline): MDHEN, SYDVKM. In DNA form, the CDR3 reads TGTGCCAGCAGTTTGTCTGGGGCCAACGTCCTGACTTTC. This sequence encodes CASSLSGANVLTF.

The chain links TRBV11-2 to TRBJ2-1; TRBD2 aligns across 9 bases. V dropped 2 bases and J dropped 8; count of bases not matched to a gene: 7. From germline, CDR1 is SGHAT and CDR2 FQNNGV. This CDR3 is built from 15 residues. CDR3 protein: CASSLFSGRMDEQFF. The CDR3 nucleotides read TGTGCCAGCAGCTTATTTAGCGGGAGAATGGATGAGCAGTTCTTC. The whole variable domain, filled in from reference TRBV11-2 and TRBJ2-1, reads EAGVAQSPRYKIIEKRQSVAFWCNPISGHATLYWYQQILGQGPKLLIQFQNNGVVDDSQLPKDRFSAERLKGVDSTLKIQPAKLEDSAVYLCASSLFSGRMDEQFFGPGTRLTVL.

The chain links TRBV5-4 to TRBJ2-5, with TRBD2 matching 11 bases. The CDR3 totals 16 residues. Trimming removed 1 base from V and 5 bases from J; junction bases left unmatched: 7. Germline CDR1 SGHNT, CDR2 YYREEE (reference sequence). The CDR3 nucleotides read TGTGCCAGCAGCTTGAGTAGCGGGGGGGCCAGGGAGACCCAGTACTTC. Amino acids: CASSLSSGGARETQYF.

V gene TRBV4-1 combines with J gene TRBJ1-1; D is undetermined. The CDR3 covers 16 residues. With 4 bases removed from V and 8 bases from J, the gap between germline ends came to 23 bases. Looked up from germline, CDR1 is MGHRA and CDR2 is YSYEKL. The CDR3 DNA sequence: TGCGCCAGCAGCCCGAGTTGGACGGCGCTCGAGGTAGAAGCTTTCTTT. Translated: CASSPSWTALEVEAFF.

V and J are TRBV29-1 and TRBJ2-7, with D possibly being TRBD1 (8 bases). The ends were cut back, 7 bases at V and 4 bases at J, with 17 bases in the middle. CDR1 SQVTM and CDR2 ANQGSEA come from the germline V gene. This CDR3 is 13 amino acids long. The CDR3 sequence is CSAMDREGYEQYF. CDR3 sequence (DNA): TGCAGCGCCATGGACAGGGAGGGTTACGAGCAGTACTTC.

The genes are TRBV28 and TRBJ1-1; perhaps TRBD1 as D (6 bases). Germline CDR1 is MDHEN and CDR2 is SYDVKM. There are 14 residues in the CDR3. Between the trimmed V and J ends, which lost 7 bases and 3 bases, there was a span of 15 bases. CDR3 nucleotides: TGTGCCAGCACCAAGACAGGAAGTGACACTGAAGCTTTCTTT. This gives the protein CASTKTGSDTEAFF.

The chain recombines TRBV30 with TRBJ2-3; D perhaps matches TRBD1 (6 bases). Germline V lookup: CDR1 GTSNPN, CDR2 SVGIG (reference sequence). V shed 3 bases and J shed 4 bases, with 17 bases lying between them. This CDR3 has 15 amino acids. In nucleotides, the CDR3 is TGTGCCTGGAGCCCTACTGGGGGCCCCGCAGATACGCAGTATTTT. Its translation: CAWSPTGGPADTQYF.

The V gene is TRBV6-1, the J gene TRBJ2-3, with D perhaps matching TRBD2 (5 bases). The length of the CDR3 is 14 residues. V shed 0 bases and J shed 6 bases, with 10 bases lying between them. The germline CDR1 and CDR2 sequences are MNHNS and SASEGT. The DNA of the CDR3 is TGTGCCAGCAGTGAAGCCCGGGGTCCGGATACGCAGTATTTT. Translated: CASSEARGPDTQYF.

This clone was seen a few times. This sequence joins TRBV2 and TRBJ1-2; no definite D call. The CDR3 runs to 10 residues. Germline assignment: CDR1 SNHLY and CDR2 FYNNEI. Between the trimmed V and J ends, which lost 7 bases and 14 bases, there was a span of 14 bases. CDR3 region: CASMWSADTF. CDR3 sequence (DNA): TGTGCCAGCATGTGGTCGGCGGATACCTTC.

The V call is TRBV27, the J call TRBJ1-2; 9 bases align to TRBD1. Germline V gene lookup returns CDR1 MNHEY and CDR2 SMNVEV (reference sequence). The V segment lost 5 bases and the J segment 3 bases; nucleotides outside the gene matches: 7. This CDR3 region has 15 residues. For the CDR3, the DNA is TGTGCCAGCAGTACCAACAGGGGGCCCTACTATGGCTACACCTTC. It codes for CASSTNRGPYYGYTF.